This TCR beta chain comes out of a study of blood T cell repertoires in COVID-19. In the study overall: Sources were T cells, B-cell-depleted T cells, or PBMCs; the material itself was cDNA or gDNA.

Participants were aged roughly 18 to 90 years, lived in 24 US areas, and enrolled virtually. Clinical histories supplied by participants themselves formed the basis of cohort assignment. Details on this clone: The identical CDR3 is also encoded by other nucleotide sequences in the sample.

Germline V CDR1 and CDR2: MNHEY, SVGAGI. Trimming left V 2 bases short and J 1 base short, with 5 bases between. The CDR3 sequence is 13 residues long. Per the study methods: How many nucleated cells were present was estimated from reference gene primer amplification. Assay: immunoSEQ multiplex PCR; the TCRdb copy retains only in-frame clones and omits some. V, J and clone size are taken as reported in that table, and D and trimming were inferred from the DNA itself. Of fewer than 200,000 clones in the sample, about 72% were seen once. Sample: PBMCs or T cells enriched from blood (not recorded which). V gene TRBV6-5 combines with J gene TRBJ1-1; D is uncertain. This TCR derives from a woman in her forties or fifties who had recovered from COVID-19. CDR3 sequence reads: CASSYTRNTEAFF. In DNA form, the CDR3 reads TGTGCCAGCAGTTACACCAGGAACACTGAAGCTTTCTTT.